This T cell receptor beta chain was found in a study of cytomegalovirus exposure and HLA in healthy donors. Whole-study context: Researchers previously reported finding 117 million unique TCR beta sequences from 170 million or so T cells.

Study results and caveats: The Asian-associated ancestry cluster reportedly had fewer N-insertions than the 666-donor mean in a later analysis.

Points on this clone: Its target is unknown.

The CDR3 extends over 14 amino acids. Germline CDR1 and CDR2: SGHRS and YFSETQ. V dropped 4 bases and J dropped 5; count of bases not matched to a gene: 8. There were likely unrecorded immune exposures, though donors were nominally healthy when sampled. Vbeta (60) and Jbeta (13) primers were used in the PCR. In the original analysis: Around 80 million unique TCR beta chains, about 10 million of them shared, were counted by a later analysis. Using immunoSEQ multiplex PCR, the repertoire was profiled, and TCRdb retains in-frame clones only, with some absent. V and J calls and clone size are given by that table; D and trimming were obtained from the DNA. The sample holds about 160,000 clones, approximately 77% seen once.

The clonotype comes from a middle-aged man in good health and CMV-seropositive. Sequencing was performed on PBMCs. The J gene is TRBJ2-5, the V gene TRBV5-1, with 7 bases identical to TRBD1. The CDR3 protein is CASSQRTGRETQYF. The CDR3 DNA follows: TGCGCCAGCAGCCAGAGGACAGGTCGGGAGACCCAGTACTTC.